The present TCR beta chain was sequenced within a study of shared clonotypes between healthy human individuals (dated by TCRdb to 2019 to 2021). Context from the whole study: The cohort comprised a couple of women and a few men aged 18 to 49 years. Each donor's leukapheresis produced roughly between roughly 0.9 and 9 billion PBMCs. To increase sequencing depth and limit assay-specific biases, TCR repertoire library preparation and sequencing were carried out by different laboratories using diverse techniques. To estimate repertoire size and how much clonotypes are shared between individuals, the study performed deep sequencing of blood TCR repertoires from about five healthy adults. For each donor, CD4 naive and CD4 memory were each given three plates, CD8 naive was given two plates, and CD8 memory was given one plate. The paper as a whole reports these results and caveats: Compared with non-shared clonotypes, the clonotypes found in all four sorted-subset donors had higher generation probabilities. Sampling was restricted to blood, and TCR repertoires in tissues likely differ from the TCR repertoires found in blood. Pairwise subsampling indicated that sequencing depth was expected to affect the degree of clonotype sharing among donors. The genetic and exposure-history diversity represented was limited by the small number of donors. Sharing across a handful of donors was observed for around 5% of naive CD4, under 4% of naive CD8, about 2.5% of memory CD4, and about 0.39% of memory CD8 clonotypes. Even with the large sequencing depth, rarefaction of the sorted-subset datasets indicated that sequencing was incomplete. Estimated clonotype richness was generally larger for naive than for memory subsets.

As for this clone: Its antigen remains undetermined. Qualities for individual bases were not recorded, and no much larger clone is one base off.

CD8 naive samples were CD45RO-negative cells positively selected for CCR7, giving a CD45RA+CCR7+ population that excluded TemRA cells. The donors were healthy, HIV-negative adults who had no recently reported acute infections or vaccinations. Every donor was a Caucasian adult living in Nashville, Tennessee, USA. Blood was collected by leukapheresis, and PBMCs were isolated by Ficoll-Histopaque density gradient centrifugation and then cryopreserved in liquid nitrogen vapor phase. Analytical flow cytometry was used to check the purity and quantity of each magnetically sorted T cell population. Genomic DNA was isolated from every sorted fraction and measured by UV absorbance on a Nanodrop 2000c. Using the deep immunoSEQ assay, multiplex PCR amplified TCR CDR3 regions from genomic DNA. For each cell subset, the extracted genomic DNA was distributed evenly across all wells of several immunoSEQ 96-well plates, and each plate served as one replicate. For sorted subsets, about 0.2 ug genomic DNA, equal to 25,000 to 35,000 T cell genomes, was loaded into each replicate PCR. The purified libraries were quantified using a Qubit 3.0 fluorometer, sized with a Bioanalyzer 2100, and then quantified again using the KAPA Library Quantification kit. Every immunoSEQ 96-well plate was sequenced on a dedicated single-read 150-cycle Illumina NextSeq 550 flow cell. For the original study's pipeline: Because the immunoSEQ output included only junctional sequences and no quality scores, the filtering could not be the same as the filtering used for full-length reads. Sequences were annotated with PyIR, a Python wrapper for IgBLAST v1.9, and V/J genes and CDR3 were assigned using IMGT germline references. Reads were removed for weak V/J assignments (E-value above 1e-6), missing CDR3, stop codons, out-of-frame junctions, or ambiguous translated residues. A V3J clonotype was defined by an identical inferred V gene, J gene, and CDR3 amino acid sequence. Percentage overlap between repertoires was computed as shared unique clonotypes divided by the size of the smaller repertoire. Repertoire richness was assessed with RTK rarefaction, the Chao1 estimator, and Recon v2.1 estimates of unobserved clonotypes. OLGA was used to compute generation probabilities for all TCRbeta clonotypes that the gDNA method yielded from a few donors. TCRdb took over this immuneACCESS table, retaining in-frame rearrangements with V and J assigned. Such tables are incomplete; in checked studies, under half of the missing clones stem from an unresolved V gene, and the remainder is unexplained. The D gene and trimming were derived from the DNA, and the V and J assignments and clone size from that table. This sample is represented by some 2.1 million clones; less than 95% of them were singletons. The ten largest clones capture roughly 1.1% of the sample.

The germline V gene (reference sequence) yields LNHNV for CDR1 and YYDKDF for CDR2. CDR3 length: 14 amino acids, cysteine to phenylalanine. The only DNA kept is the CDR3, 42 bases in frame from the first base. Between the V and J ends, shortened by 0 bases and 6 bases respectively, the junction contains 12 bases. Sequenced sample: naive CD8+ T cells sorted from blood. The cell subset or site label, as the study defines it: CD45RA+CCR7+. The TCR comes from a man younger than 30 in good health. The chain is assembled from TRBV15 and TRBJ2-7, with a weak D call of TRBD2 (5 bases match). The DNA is TGTGCCACCAGCAGAGATAAGGGAGATCTCGAGCAGTACTTC. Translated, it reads CATSRDKGDLEQYF.